Following are 5 T cell receptor beta chains from one sample sequenced in a study of OX40 agonist ivuxolimab in advanced cancers. Using immunoSEQ multiplex PCR, the repertoire was profiled, and TCRdb retains in-frame clones only, with some absent. The profile shows 77,000 or so clones, 89% of them singletons. The starting material was CD4+ or CD8+ T cells sorted from blood, obtained in a trial of the OX40 agonist ivuxolimab. The receptors come from an adult with an advanced solid tumor such as melanoma, head and neck, liver or kidney cancer.

The table lists this clone with a count of one. V gene TRBV23-1 combines with J gene TRBJ1-3; 11 positions match TRBD1. TRBV23-1 is an open reading frame whose function is uncertain. Unmatched junction bases numbered 8, after V lost 10 bases and J lost 0 bases. The CDR3 has 16 amino acids. The chain's CDR3 is CATLPGTGGSGNTIYF. As DNA, the CDR3 is TGCGCCACCCTGCCCGGGACAGGGGGCTCTGGAAACACCATATATTTT.

The table lists this clone with a count of one. The chain uses TRBV28 and TRBJ2-3; 8 positions agree with TRBD1. This CDR3 has 15 amino acids. With V trimmed by 5 bases and J by 0 bases, 4 bases remained unmatched. The V gene's germline CDR1 is MDHEN and CDR2 SYDVKM. The CDR3 spells CASSPQGGSTDTQYF. The CDR3 DNA follows: TGTGCCAGCAGTCCACAGGGGGGTAGCACAGATACGCAGTATTTT.

V usage is TRBV7-8 and J usage is TRBJ1-6; 10 bases are a match to TRBD1. CDR1 and CDR2 (germline): SGHVS, FQNEAQ. The CDR3 loop spans 16 amino acids. V was clipped by 3 bases and J by 8 bases; unmatched bases: 7. The CDR3 coding sequence is TGTGCCAGCAGCTTCACAGACAGGGGGCCGGATTCACCCCTCCACTTT. Protein sequence: CASSFTDRGPDSPLHF.

The chain employs TRBV4-2 and TRBJ1-6; D is possibly TRBD1 (6 bases). With 4 bases removed from V and 9 bases from J, the gap between germline ends came to 25 bases. The CDR3 runs to 18 residues. Germline lookup yields CDR1 LGHNA and CDR2 YNFKEQ. CDR3 sequence: CASSLTGRETGLSSPLHF. CDR3 nucleotide sequence: TGTGCCAGCAGCCTCACCGGGAGGGAAACAGGGTTAAGTTCACCCCTCCACTTT.

The chain employs TRBV9 and TRBJ1-3; no clear D gene. Germline V gene lookup returns CDR1 SGDLS and CDR2 YYNGEE. This CDR3 comprises 13 residues. V dropped 4 bases and J dropped 5 bases, with 10 bases sitting between them. The CDR3 sequence is CASSRLGRNTIYF. In nucleotides, the CDR3 is TGTGCCAGCAGCCGATTGGGGAGAAACACCATATATTTT.